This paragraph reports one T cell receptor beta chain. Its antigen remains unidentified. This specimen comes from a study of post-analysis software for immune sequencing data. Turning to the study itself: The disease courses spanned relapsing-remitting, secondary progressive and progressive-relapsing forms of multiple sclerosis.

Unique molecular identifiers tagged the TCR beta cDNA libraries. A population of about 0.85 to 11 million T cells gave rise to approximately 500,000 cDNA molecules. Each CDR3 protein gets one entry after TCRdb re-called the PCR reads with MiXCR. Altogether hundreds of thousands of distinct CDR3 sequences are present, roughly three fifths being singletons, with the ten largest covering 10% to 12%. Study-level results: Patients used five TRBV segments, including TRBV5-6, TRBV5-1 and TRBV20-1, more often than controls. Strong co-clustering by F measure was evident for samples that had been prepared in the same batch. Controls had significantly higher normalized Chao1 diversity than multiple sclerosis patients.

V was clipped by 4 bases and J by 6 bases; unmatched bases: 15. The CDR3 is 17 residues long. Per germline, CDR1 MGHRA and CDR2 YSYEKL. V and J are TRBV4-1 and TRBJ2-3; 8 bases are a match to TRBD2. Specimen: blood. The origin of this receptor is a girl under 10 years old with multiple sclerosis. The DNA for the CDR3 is TGCGCCAGCAGCCTACTAGTTGGGCGCACGGGGGGGGATACGCAGTATTTT. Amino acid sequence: CASSLLVGRTGGDTQYF.